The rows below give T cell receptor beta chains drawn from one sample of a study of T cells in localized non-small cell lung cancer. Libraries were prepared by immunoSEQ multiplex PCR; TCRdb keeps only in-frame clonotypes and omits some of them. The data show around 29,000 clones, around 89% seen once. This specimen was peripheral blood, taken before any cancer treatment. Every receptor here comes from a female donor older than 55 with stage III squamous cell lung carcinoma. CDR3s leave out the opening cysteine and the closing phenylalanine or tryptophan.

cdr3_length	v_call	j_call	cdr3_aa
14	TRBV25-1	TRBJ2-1	ASARRGSGGAGEQF
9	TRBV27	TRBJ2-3	ASSSTDTQY
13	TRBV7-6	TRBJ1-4	ASSLGSAGGEKLF
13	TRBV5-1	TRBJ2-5	ASSLIPGTTETQY
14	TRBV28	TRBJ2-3	ASSLWAGGRTDTQY
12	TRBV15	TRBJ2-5	ATSFTGGLETQY
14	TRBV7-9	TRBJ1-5	ASSPVGTGGNQPQH
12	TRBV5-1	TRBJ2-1	ASSNGTSGHEQF
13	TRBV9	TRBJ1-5	ASSPTGDRNQPQH
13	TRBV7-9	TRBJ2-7	ASSYDRDINYEQY
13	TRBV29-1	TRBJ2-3	SVEGGSGSTDTQY
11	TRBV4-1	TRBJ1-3	ASSQTRGNTIY
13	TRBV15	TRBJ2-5	ATSKPTGAQETQY
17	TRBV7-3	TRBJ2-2	ASSLINPGQSFLTGELF
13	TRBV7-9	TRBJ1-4	ASSHDTTPNEKLF
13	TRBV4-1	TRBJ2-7	ASSQVPGHKYEQY
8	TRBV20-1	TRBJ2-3	GSSGDTQY
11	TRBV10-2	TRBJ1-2	ASNENRGPGYT
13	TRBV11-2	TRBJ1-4	ASSPGAYTNEKLF
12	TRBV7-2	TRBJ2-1	ASSLVAEYNEQF
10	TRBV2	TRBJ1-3	ASRTQGNTIY
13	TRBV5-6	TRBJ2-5	ASSWPPVSGHDQY
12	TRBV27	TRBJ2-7	ASRSAGATHEQY
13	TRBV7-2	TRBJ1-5	ASSLQGGVNQPQH
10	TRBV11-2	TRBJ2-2	ASTPGSGELF
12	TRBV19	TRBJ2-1	ASSTYRDLYKQF
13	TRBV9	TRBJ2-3	ASSLSPAGTDTQY
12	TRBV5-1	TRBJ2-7	ASRAGTGGNEQY
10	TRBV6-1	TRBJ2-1	ASSHVGNEQF
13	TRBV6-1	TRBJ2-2	ASSLGQGNTGELF
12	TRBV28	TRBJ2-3	ASRKDRTTDTQY
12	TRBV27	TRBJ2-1	ASSFLAGGYEQF
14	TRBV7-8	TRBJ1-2	ASSLVAGAVNYGYT
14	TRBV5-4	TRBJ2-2	ASSQDSSANTGELF
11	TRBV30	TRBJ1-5	ACETDSNQPQH
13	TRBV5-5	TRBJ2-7	ASSPPAVSSYEQY
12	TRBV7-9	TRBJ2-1	ASQGRANYNEQF
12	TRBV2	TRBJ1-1	ASSVGREATEAF
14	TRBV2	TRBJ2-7	ASSDPDWDRDDEQY
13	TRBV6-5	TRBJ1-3	ATFDRARSGNTIY
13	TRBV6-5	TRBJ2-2	ASRLRRGMGGELF
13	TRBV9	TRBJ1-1	ASSPRQGLDTEAF
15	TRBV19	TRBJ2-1	ASSIGVAGSSYNEQF
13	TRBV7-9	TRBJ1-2	ASSSTTGFNYGYT
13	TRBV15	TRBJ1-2	ATSRDVEIGYGYT
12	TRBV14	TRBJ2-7	ASSQVPGVYEQY
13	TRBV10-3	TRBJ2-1	AISEGVGWDDEQF
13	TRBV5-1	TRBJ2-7	ASSQGGRSSYEQY
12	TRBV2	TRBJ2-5	ASLSGGVTETQY
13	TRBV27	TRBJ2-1	ASSLRLANYNEQF
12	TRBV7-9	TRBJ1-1	ASSLVQGETEAF